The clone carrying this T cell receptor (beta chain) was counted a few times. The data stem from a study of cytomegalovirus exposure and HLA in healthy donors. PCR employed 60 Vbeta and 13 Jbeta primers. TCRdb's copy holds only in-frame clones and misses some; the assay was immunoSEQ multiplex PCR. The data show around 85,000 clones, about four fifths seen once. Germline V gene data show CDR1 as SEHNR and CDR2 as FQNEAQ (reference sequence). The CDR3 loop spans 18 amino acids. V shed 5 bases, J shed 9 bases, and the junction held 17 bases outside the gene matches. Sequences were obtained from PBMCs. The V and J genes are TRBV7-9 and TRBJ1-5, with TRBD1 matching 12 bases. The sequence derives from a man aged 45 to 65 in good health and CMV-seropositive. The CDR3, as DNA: TGTGCCAGCAGCGATTCCGGGACAGGGGGCATTAGAAGTCGGCCCCAGCATTTT. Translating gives CASSDSGTGGIRSRPQHF.